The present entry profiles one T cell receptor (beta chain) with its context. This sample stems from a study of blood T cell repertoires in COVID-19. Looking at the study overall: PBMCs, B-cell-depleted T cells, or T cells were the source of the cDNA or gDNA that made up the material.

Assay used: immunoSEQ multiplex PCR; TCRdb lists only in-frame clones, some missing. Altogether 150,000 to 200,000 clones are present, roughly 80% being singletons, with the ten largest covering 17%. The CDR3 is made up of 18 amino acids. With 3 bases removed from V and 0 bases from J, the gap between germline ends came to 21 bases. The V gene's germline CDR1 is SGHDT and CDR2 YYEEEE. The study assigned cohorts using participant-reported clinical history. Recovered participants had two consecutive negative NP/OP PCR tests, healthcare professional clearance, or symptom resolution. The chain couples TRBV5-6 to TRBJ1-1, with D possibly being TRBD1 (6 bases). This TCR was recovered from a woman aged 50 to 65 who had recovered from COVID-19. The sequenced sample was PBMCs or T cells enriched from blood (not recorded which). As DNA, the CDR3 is TGTGCCAGCAGCTCGGTAGGGCAGGGGTTCTGGATGAACACTGAAGCTTTCTTT. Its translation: CASSSVGQGFWMNTEAFF.